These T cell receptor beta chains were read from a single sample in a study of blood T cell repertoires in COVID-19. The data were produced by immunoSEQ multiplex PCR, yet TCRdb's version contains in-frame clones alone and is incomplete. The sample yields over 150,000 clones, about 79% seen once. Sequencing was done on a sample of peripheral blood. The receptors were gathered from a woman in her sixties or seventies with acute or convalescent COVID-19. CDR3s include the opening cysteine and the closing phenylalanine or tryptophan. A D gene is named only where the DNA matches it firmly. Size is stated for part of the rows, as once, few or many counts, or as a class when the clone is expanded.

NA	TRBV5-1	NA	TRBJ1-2	TGCGCCAGCAGCTTTGCGCAGGCTAACTATGGCTACACCTTC	CASSFAQANYGYTF
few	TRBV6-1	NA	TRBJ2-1	TGTGCCAGCAGTGAAGCGGGGGCCTCCTACAATGAGCAGTTCTTC	CASSEAGASYNEQFF
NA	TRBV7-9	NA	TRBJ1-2	TGTGCCGGTTCCGAATTAACCAGAACTGGCTACACCTTC	CAGSELTRTGYTF
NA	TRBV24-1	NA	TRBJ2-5	TGTGCCACCAGTGATTCAAGCGGAGGGACCCAGTACTTC	CATSDSSGGTQYF
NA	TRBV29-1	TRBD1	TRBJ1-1	TGCAGCGTTGGCGGCGGCAGGGGGCGGGCGGACACTGAAGCTTTCTTT	CSVGGGRGRADTEAFF
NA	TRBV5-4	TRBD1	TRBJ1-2	TGTGCCAGCCTTCCCGGGACAGGAGGTTCTGGCTACACCTTC	CASLPGTGGSGYTF
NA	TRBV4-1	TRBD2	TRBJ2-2	TGCGCCAGCAGCCAAGCTAAAGCTAGCGGGGCGCCACGAGCCGGGGAGCTGTTTTTT	CASSQAKASGAPRAGELFF
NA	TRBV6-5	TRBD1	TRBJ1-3	TGTGCCAGCTTAGGGGGCTCCGGCACCATATATTTT	CASLGGSGTIYF
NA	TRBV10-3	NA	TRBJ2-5	TGTGCCATCAGTGACCCGAGGACACCTTTTGGGGAGACCCAGTACTTC	CAISDPRTPFGETQYF
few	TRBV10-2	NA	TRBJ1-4	TGCGCCAGCAACCCTGCGATCGCTAATGAAAAACTGTTTTTT	CASNPAIANEKLFF
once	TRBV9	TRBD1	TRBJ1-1	TGTGCCAGCAGCTTTTCCCGGGACAGAAGAATGAACACTGAAGCTTTCTTT	CASSFSRDRRMNTEAFF
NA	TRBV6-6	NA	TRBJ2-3	TGTGCCAGCAGCAACGGACTTTTGCGGACAGATACGCAGTATTTT	CASSNGLLRTDTQYF
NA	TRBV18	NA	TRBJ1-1	TGTGCCAGCTCACCACCCGGCAGGGTGGGCACTGAAGCTTTCTTT	CASSPPGRVGTEAFF
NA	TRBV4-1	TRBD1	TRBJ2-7	TGCGCCAGCAGCCAAGTGGGGACAGGGATTTACGAGCAGTACTTC	CASSQVGTGIYEQYF
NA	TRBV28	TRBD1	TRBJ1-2	TGTGCCAGCAGTTTCTTCAGGGGGTCTTCTGGCTACACCTTC	CASSFFRGSSGYTF
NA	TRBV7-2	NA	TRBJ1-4	TGTGCCAGCAGCTTAGGTTGGGGGGTTCCGAATGAAAAACTGTTTTTT	CASSLGWGVPNEKLFF
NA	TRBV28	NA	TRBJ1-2	TGTGCCAGCAGTTTGAGGCCCCAGGGCCATGGCTACACCTTC	CASSLRPQGHGYTF
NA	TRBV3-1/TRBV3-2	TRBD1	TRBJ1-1	TGTGCCAGCAGCTCTCTGAACAGGGGGCAGAGCACTGAAGCTTTCTTT	CASSSLNRGQSTEAFF
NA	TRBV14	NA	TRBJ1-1	TGTGCCAGCAGCCAGGGGGGGGGTAAGGGAATCCTCTCCCTTGAAGCTTTCTTT	CASSQGGGKGILSLEAFF
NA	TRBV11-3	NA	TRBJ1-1	TGTGCCAGCAGCTTGGGGGGGGCGAGAGAAGCTTTCTTT	CASSLGGAREAFF
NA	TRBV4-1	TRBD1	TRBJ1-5	TGCGCCAGCAGCCAAGGCCCGGGACAGGGGGTTTTTAGCAATCAGCCCCAGCATTTT	CASSQGPGQGVFSNQPQHF
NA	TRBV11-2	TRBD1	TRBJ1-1	TGTGCCAGCAGCTCACGGACAGGAGAGAACACTGAAGCTTTCTTT	CASSSRTGENTEAFF
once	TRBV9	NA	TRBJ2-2	TGTGCCAGCAGCGTAGCTGCAGAAGTGAACACCGGGGAGCTGTTTTTT	CASSVAAEVNTGELFF
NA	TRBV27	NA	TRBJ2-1	TGTGCCAGCAGTTTCTCCCTAGGTGGCAATGAGCAGTTCTTC	CASSFSLGGNEQFF
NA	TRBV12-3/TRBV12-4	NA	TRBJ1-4	TGTGCCAGCACCCCGGGGAGGAATGAAAAACTGTTTTTT	CASTPGRNEKLFF
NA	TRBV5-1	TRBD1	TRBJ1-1	TGCGCCAGCAGCCTACAGGGGATGCCTGAAGCTTTCTTT	CASSLQGMPEAFF
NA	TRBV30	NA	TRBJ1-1	TGTGCCTGTGCCCAAACAGAGAACACTGAAGCTTTCTTT	CACAQTENTEAFF
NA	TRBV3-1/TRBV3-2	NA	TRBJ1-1	TGTGCCAGCAGCCTACCCGACAGGACGGGAGCTTTCTTT	CASSLPDRTGAFF
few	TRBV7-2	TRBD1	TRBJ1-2	TGTGCCAGCAGCTCAGGGACAGGGGGCTATGGCTACACCTTC	CASSSGTGGYGYTF
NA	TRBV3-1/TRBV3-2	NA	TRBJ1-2	TGTGCCAGCAGCCATCAGGGTAATTCTCAGGGCTACACCTTC	CASSHQGNSQGYTF
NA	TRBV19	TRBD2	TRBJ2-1	TGTGCCAGTAGTGGGGCTAGTCCACTAGCGGGGGACTACAATGAGCAGTTCTTC	CASSGASPLAGDYNEQFF
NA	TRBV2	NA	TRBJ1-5	TGTGCCAGCATCCTTGACCAGGGGACGGGCAATCAGCCCCAGCATTTT	CASILDQGTGNQPQHF